Below, 27 T cell receptor beta chains from the same sample are listed, as sequenced in a study of Ad26.COV2.S vaccination and SARS-CoV-2 variants (dated by TCRdb to 2020 to 2022). The treatment or condition label on this specimen signifies: roughly 20 received Ad26.COV2.S at low or high dose, single or two shots; about 5 received placebo; per-sample allocation not given. Repertoires of vaccine and placebo recipients were sequenced from samples collected on day 63 after the first injection. The library was built by means of the immunoSEQ multiplex PCR assay. In its TCRdb copy, this immuneACCESS table keeps in-frame sequences only and misses some clones. Where compared with another copy, unresolved V genes explain less than half of these, and the others have no known cause. The sample records roughly 700,000 clones, roughly nine tenths of which are singletons. The ten top clones hold about 1.5% of the sample.

The sample here was peripheral blood, taken in a trial of Ad26.COV2.S vaccine versus placebo. These receptors all stem from a person aged 18 to 59 who received the Ad26.COV2.S COVID-19 vaccine or a placebo.

The chain is built from TRBV19 and TRBJ2-7, with D perhaps given as TRBD1 or TRBD2 (6 bases each). CDR3 size: 16 residues. In germline, CDR1 is LNHDA, CDR2 SQIVND (reference sequence). V was trimmed by 2 bases and J by 1 base, leaving 15 bases between them. CDR3 region: CASSIRGQAPSYEQYF. For the CDR3, the DNA is TGTGCCAGTAGTATACGGGGGCAGGCCCCATCCTACGAGCAGTACTTC.

The chain recombines TRBV30 with TRBJ2-7; D possibly matches TRBD1 or TRBD2 (7 bases each). CDR1 and CDR2 (germline): GTSNPN, SVGIG (reference sequence). V lost 2 bases to trimming and J lost 6 bases, with 23 bases between them. The CDR3 is 16 amino acids. The DNA of the CDR3 is TGTGCCTGGAGTACTGCCAGGGGGGGAGGGCCAGGCGAGCAGTACTTC. Its translation: CAWSTARGGGPGEQYF.

The rearrangement links TRBV3-1 (or the pseudogene TRBV3-2) to TRBJ1-1; D unresolved. Germline-derived CDR1 and CDR2 are LGHDT and YNNKEL (reference sequence). Between the trimmed V and J ends, which lost 4 bases and 0 bases, there was a span of 6 bases. The CDR3 sequence is 13 residues long. The CDR3 region is CASSPPMNTEAFF. The CDR3 nucleotides read TGTGCCAGCAGCCCACCCATGAACACTGAAGCTTTCTTT.

The chain recombines TRBV16 with TRBJ1-1, with TRBD1 matching over 8 bases. There are 13 residues in the CDR3. V lost 4 bases, J lost 5 bases, and 3 bases stayed unmatched. Germline V gives CDR1 KGHSY, CDR2 FQNENV. The chain's CDR3 is CASSLDRGTEAFF. CDR3 coding DNA: TGTGCCAGCAGCCTTGACAGGGGAACTGAAGCTTTCTTT.

This clone was counted once. V is TRBV7-2 and J is TRBJ2-7, with D possibly matching TRBD2 (5 bases). Per the germline V gene, CDR1 is SGHTA and CDR2 is FQGNSA. The CDR3 runs 15 residues. V lost 2 bases, J lost 2 bases, and 13 bases lay in between. CDR3 loop: CASSLQAGQAYEQYF. The CDR3 nucleotides read TGTGCCAGCAGCTTACAGGCGGGCCAGGCCTACGAGCAGTACTTC.

The V and J genes are TRBV2 and TRBJ2-1; D could derive from TRBD1 or TRBD2 (5 bases each). Germline V gene sequence: CDR1 SNHLY, CDR2 FYNNEI. V was trimmed by 8 bases and J by 5 bases, leaving 16 bases between them. This CDR3 has 14 residues. The CDR3 protein is CASRYGALNNEQFF. In DNA, the CDR3 is TGTGCCAGCCGTTACGGGGCCTTAAACAATGAGCAGTTCTTC.

The chain recombines TRBV11-2 with TRBJ2-1, with D hard to call. Germline assignment: CDR1 SGHAT and CDR2 FQNNGV. V was pared by 8 bases and J by 8 bases, with 10 bases between. The CDR3 extends over 11 amino acids. In DNA, the CDR3 is TGTGCCAGCCGTTTGCTGGATGAGCAGTTCTTC. Protein product: CASRLLDEQFF.

This chain joins TRBV7-6 and TRBJ1-1; D uncertain. The length of the CDR3 is 13 residues. Germline CDR1 is SGHVS and CDR2 is FNYEAQ. V dropped 5 bases and J dropped 3 bases, with 10 bases sitting between them. The CDR3: CASSPGPHTEAFF. As DNA, the CDR3 is TGTGCCAGCAGCCCCGGGCCACACACTGAAGCTTTCTTT.

The gene calls are TRBV18 and TRBJ2-7, with 9 bases matching TRBD1. V shed 4 bases and J 0 bases; nucleotides not matched to a gene: 7. The CDR3 is 16 residues long. Germline loops: CDR1 KGHSH, CDR2 LQKENI. The CDR3: CASSLQQGASSYEQYF. CDR3 DNA sequence: TGTGCCAGCTCACTACAACAGGGGGCGAGCTCCTACGAGCAGTACTTC.

The rearrangement links TRBV28 to TRBJ2-1; weak D call: TRBD2 (6 bases). Germline V CDR1 and CDR2: MDHEN, SYDVKM. This CDR3 is built from 13 residues. The V end lost 2 bases, the J end lost 6 bases, and 8 bases lay between the germline ends. CDR3 sequence reads: CASSLAGRNEQFF. The CDR3 bases are TGTGCCAGCAGTTTAGCGGGACGCAATGAGCAGTTCTTC.

This clone has at least ten counts. The chain uses TRBV10-3 and TRBJ2-3; 11 bases line up with TRBD2. This CDR3 has 17 residues. V trimming: 4 bases; J trimming: 6 bases; junction bases outside the gene matches: 12. The germline gives CDR1 ENHRY, CDR2 SYGVKD. The DNA for the CDR3 is TGTGCCATCAGTGGGTTAGCGGGAGGGCCTCTTGTGGATACGCAGTATTTT. Translating it yields CAISGLAGGPLVDTQYF.

CDR3 region: CASSPLWALEPGELFF. In DNA, the CDR3 is TGTGCCAGCAGCCCCCTCTGGGCCCTCGAACCCGGGGAGCTGTTTTTT. This sequence joins TRBV11-2 and TRBJ2-2; no clear D. CDR3 length: 16 residues. Germline V CDR1 and CDR2: SGHAT, FQNNGV. Trimming removed 5 bases at V and 6 bases at J, with 19 bases between.

This chain joins TRBV9 and TRBJ2-7; 10 bases align to TRBD1. With 0 bases clipped from V and 7 bases from J, the junction kept 7 bases outside the gene matches. The CDR3 runs to 15 residues. The germline gives CDR1 SGDLS, CDR2 YYNGEE. DNA of the CDR3: TGTGCCAGCAGCGTAGCTCCAGGACAGGGGGTGGAGCAGTACTTC. Encoded protein: CASSVAPGQGVEQYF. The variable domain in full, with the rest retrieved from reference TRBV9 and TRBJ2-7, is DSGVTQTPKHLITATGQRVTLRCSPRSGDLSVYWYQQSLDQGLQFLIQYYNGEERAKGNILERFSAQQFPDLHSELNLSSLELGDSALYFCASSVAPGQGVEQYFGPGTRLTVT.

The chain carries TRBV4-3 and TRBJ2-3; no definite D call. V was pared by 4 bases and J by 0 bases, with 5 bases between. Germline V gives CDR1 LGHNA, CDR2 YSLEER. This CDR3 has 13 amino acids. CDR3 bases: TGCGCCAGCAGCCGAGACAGCACAGATACGCAGTATTTT. Translated: CASSRDSTDTQYF.

This clone has just one count. This chain joins TRBV21-1 and TRBJ2-3; the D call in the table, TRBD1, was not verified against the DNA. TRBV21-1 is a pseudogene. This CDR3 is built from 16 residues. The CDR3 nucleotides read TGTGCCAGCAGCTCACCGGGACAGGGACGCACAGATACGCAGTATTTT. Amino acid sequence: CASSSPGQGRTDTQYF.

The chain couples TRBV7-8 to TRBJ2-5; TRBD2 matches 13 bases. The germline V gene has CDR1 SGHVS and CDR2 FQNEAQ. V was pared by 4 bases and J by 5 bases, with 7 bases of the junction left unmatched. The CDR3 contains 16 residues. The CDR3 region is CASSSSTSGGPETQYF. The DNA for the CDR3 is TGTGCCAGCAGCTCGTCGACTAGCGGGGGGCCGGAGACCCAGTACTTC.

V is TRBV5-6 and J is TRBJ1-1; TRBD1 matches at 8 bases. The CDR3 runs to 16 residues. V shed 2 bases and J 1 base; nucleotides not matched to a gene: 7. Germline loops: CDR1 SGHDT, CDR2 YYEEEE. The CDR3 DNA reads TGTGCCAGCAGCTTCCAGGGGGCGCGTTGGAACACTGAAGCTTTCTTT. Protein sequence: CASSFQGARWNTEAFF.

This chain joins TRBV12-3 or TRBV12-4 and TRBJ1-2; tentative D call: TRBD1 (5 bases). V shed 6 bases and J shed 8 bases, with 10 bases lying between them. CDR3 size: 11 residues. The CDR3 here is CASSLGVGYTF. CDR3 nucleotide sequence: TGTGCCAGCAGCCTAGGGGTAGGCTACACCTTC.

The V call is TRBV21-1, the J call TRBJ2-7; the table gives TRBD1 as D, unverified against the DNA. TRBV21-1 is annotated as a pseudogene. The CDR3 contains 17 residues. The CDR3 nucleotides are TGTGCCAGCAGCAAAGGGGGGGGACAGGGGAGTGAGTCCGAGCAGTACTTC. This translates into CASSKGGGQGSESEQYF.

J is TRBJ1-1 and V is TRBV5-4, with D perhaps matching TRBD1 (5 bases). The germline V gene encodes CDR1 SGHNT and CDR2 YYREEE (reference sequence). CDR3 size: 15 residues. Between the trimmed V and J ends, which lost 4 bases and 0 bases, there was a span of 13 bases. The CDR3 nucleotides are TGTGCCAGCAGCATACTGGGACGGTTGAACACTGAAGCTTTCTTT. It codes for CASSILGRLNTEAFF.

CDR3 DNA: TGTGCCAGTAGTCTCAACCCCATAGGCTATGAGCAGTTCTTC. It specifies CASSLNPIGYEQFF. The rearrangement uses TRBV19 and TRBJ2-1; D remains ambiguous. The length of the CDR3 is 14 residues. Germline V lookup: CDR1 LNHDA, CDR2 SQIVND (reference sequence). Between the trimmed V and J ends, which lost 5 bases and 8 bases, there was a span of 16 bases.

CDR3 DNA: TGTGCCAGCAGCTTAGCGGCAGGGGATACGCAGTATTTT. Its translation is CASSLAAGDTQYF. V is TRBV7-2 and J is TRBJ2-3; D is possibly TRBD1 (5 bases). Trimming took 0 bases from V and 6 from J, leaving 7 bases between them. Germline CDR1 and CDR2: SGHTA and FQGNSA. The CDR3 has 13 amino acids.

This clone was seen more than once but under ten times. The chain joins TRBV11-2 to TRBJ2-1; TRBD2 matches at 7 bases. The CDR3 runs 14 residues. With V trimmed by 5 bases and J by 9 bases, 10 bases remained unmatched. Germline V gene sequence: CDR1 SGHAT, CDR2 FQNNGV. The CDR3 region is CASSGRAPRVEQFF. Written as DNA, the CDR3 is TGTGCCAGCAGCGGGAGGGCCCCAAGGGTTGAGCAGTTCTTC. The whole variable domain, remainder taken from reference TRBV11-2 and TRBJ2-1, is EAGVAQSPRYKIIEKRQSVAFWCNPISGHATLYWYQQILGQGPKLLIQFQNNGVVDDSQLPKDRFSAERLKGVDSTLKIQPAKLEDSAVYLCASSGRAPRVEQFFGPGTRLTVL.

This clone was recorded a few times. The chain joins TRBV18 to TRBJ2-3, with a weak D call TRBD2 (5 bases). Germline assignment: CDR1 KGHSH and CDR2 LQKENI. The germline V and J ends were trimmed by 4 bases and 1 base, with 12 bases remaining between them. CDR3 length equals 15 residues. CDR3: CASSQQRTRTDTQYF. The CDR3, as DNA: TGTGCCAGCTCACAACAGCGGACCCGCACAGATACGCAGTATTTT.

The CDR3 DNA follows: TGCAGCGTTGACGGGACACCGAACACTGAAGCTTTCTTT. It encodes CSVDGTPNTEAFF. The chain links TRBV29-1 to TRBJ1-1, with D possibly being TRBD1 (6 bases). The V gene's germline CDR1 is SQVTM and CDR2 ANQGSEA. The CDR3 consists of 13 residues. V shed 3 bases and J shed 1 base, with 9 bases lying between them.

The chain links TRBV27 to TRBJ2-1, with 11 positions matching TRBD2. This CDR3 spans 17 amino acids. Germline V gene lookup returns CDR1 MNHEY and CDR2 SMNVEV (reference sequence). With 3 bases clipped from V and 8 bases from J, the junction kept 12 bases outside the gene matches. The CDR3 coding sequence is TGTGCCAGCAGTTTCTCCTTTAGCGGGAGGGCTGGGGATGAGCAGTTCTTC. It translates to CASSFSFSGRAGDEQFF.

V and J are TRBV7-2 and TRBJ1-2; unclear D gene. Trimming took off 5 bases at V and 1 base at J, with 14 bases between the two ends. Looked up from germline, CDR1 is SGHTA and CDR2 is FQGNSA. This CDR3 contains 15 residues. The CDR3 region is CASSPPWYLNYGYTF. CDR3 sequence (DNA): TGTGCCAGCAGCCCCCCGTGGTACCTTAACTATGGCTACACCTTC.